Only a few counts were recorded for the clone carrying this TCR beta chain. The antigen is not known. Germline and junction disagree at one end, which may indicate a read error. Regions amplified from RNA transcripts were the TCR beta CDR3 regions. The study used the HTBI primer set for a first-round RT-PCR of the TCR CDR3. Using its own MiXCR run on the multiplex PCR reads, TCRdb lists one record per CDR3 protein. Here the sample spans approximately 260,000 distinct CDR3 sequences, 15% being singletons. This entry belongs to a study of T cells in Graves' hyperthyroidism and ophthalmopathy. CDR3 length: 16 residues. Germline assignment: CDR1 DFQATT and CDR2 SNEGSKA (reference sequence). Newly diagnosed patients aged 18 to 65 had hyperthyroidism of under 2 months' duration. Study-wide points: In the blood, most expanded thyroid clonotypes above 0.001 appeared as well. The authors' 13 V-J model separated ophthalmopathy from stable hyperthyroidism. A median 6.5 months before onset, the model predicted ophthalmopathy.

The chain recombines TRBV20-1 with TRBJ2-2, with TRBD2 matching 9 bases. Sequenced input: blood. This clonotype originated in a woman between 45 and 65 years old with Graves' hyperthyroidism that later progressed to Graves' ophthalmopathy. The CDR3 loop is CSVRGRLAANTGELFF. The CDR3 DNA reads TGCAGTGTTAGAGGAAGACTAGCGGCGAACACCGGGGAGCTGTTTTTT.